These T cell receptor beta chains were read from a single sample in a study of T-cell memory formation after mild COVID-19. TCRdb re-derived calls from the 5' RACE reads in MiXCR, one entry per CDR3 protein. The profile shows under 250,000 distinct CDR3 sequences, over 9% of them singletons. The sequenced sample consisted of PBMCs or a T cell subset sorted from them (not recorded which). The origin of the receptors is a man in his late teens or twenties who had mild COVID-19 (a few samples of this study predate the infection). Cell type and time point are not known. Each CDR3 is given with its conserved first and last residue. Each record gives: CDR3 protein, CDR3 DNA, J gene, D gene, V gene, CDR3 length, clone size. The D gene is left open where the match is weak. Clone sizes are given selectively: once, few, many, or a class where the clone is expanded.

CASSEFFGSTQYF | TGTGCCAGCAGTGAATTTTTTGGGAGTACGCAGTATTTT | TRBJ2-3 | NA | TRBV25-1 | 13 | few
CASSVRPGPLSYNEQFF | TGTGCCAGCAGCGTCCGACCGGGACCCCTCTCCTACAATGAGCAGTTCTTC | TRBJ2-1 | NA | TRBV9 | 17 | NA
CASSMADTQYF | TGTGCCAGCAGTATGGCGGATACGCAGTATTTT | TRBJ2-3 | NA | TRBV12-3/TRBV12-4 | 11 | NA
CASSSGTGGRQPQHF | TGTGCCAGCAGTTCCGGGACAGGGGGAAGACAGCCCCAGCATTTT | TRBJ1-5 | TRBD1 | TRBV28 | 15 | NA
CASRMLGLYGYTF | TGTGCCAGCAGAATGTTAGGACTCTATGGCTACACCTTC | TRBJ1-2 | NA | TRBV5-6 | 13 | NA
CASSFGFSGNTIYF | TGTGCCAGCAGCTTTGGCTTCTCTGGAAACACCATATATTTT | TRBJ1-3 | NA | TRBV11-2 | 14 | NA
CASSQGVGGPRGTEAFF | TGCGCCAGCAGCCAAGGGGTAGGGGGCCCGAGGGGGACTGAAGCTTTCTTT | TRBJ1-1 | TRBD1 | TRBV4-1 | 17 | NA
CASSLVTDSTDTQYF | TGTGCCAGCAGCTTAGTGACCGATAGCACAGATACGCAGTATTTT | TRBJ2-3 | NA | TRBV7-9 | 15 | NA
CASSQGGQIYNEQFF | TGCGCCAGCAGCCAAGGGGGACAGATATACAATGAGCAGTTCTTC | TRBJ2-1 | TRBD1 | TRBV4-3 | 15 | few
CASSLQRTDTQYF | TGCGCCAGCAGCTTGCAACGCACAGATACGCAGTATTTT | TRBJ2-3 | NA | TRBV5-1 | 13 | NA
CASSPRPSGGTDTQYF | TGTGCCAGCAGCCCACGCCCGTCGGGGGGCACAGATACGCAGTATTTT | TRBJ2-3 | NA | TRBV3-1 | 16 | NA
CASSYRAGSLEQYF | TGTGCCAGCAGTTACCGCGCGGGGTCCCTCGAGCAGTACTTC | TRBJ2-7 | NA | TRBV6-2/TRBV6-3 | 14 | many
CASSRRGVSSYNEQFF | TGCGCCAGCAGCCGACGGGGGGTGAGCTCCTACAATGAGCAGTTCTTC | TRBJ2-1 | TRBD2 | TRBV4-1 | 16 | NA
CASRVGNTGELFF | TGTGCCAGCAGGGTAGGGAACACCGGGGAGCTGTTTTTT | TRBJ2-2 | NA | TRBV2 | 13 | few
CAIHPGQGAETQYF | TGTGCCATACACCCGGGACAGGGGGCCGAGACCCAGTACTTC | TRBJ2-5 | TRBD1 | TRBV12-3/TRBV12-4 | 14 | NA
CASSLSGAGYTF | TGTGCCAGCAGTTTATCAGGGGCTGGCTACACCTTC | TRBJ1-2 | NA | TRBV28 | 12 | few
CASSVADGPSYEQYF | TGTGCCAGCAGCGTAGCAGACGGGCCTTCCTACGAGCAGTACTTC | TRBJ2-7 | NA | TRBV9 | 15 | many
CASSLVEQETQYF | TGTGCCAGCAGCTTGGTGGAACAAGAGACCCAGTACTTC | TRBJ2-5 | NA | TRBV5-4 | 13 | many
CASSYGTHSNQPQHF | TGTGCCAGCAGCTATGGGACACATAGCAATCAGCCCCAGCATTTT | TRBJ1-5 | NA | TRBV7-2 | 15 | NA
CASSLWASGSYETQYF | TGTGCCAGCAGTTTATGGGCTAGCGGGTCCTATGAGACCCAGTACTTC | TRBJ2-5 | TRBD2 | TRBV12-3/TRBV12-4 | 16 | NA
CASSRTGRGEETQYF | TGTGCCAGTAGTCGAACGGGACGAGGGGAAGAGACCCAGTACTTC | TRBJ2-5 | NA | TRBV19 | 15 | NA
CASSAGLASHNEQFF | TGTGCCAGCAGCGCGGGACTAGCATCCCACAATGAGCAGTTCTTC | TRBJ2-1 | TRBD2 | TRBV6-4 | 15 | few
CASSDIGSTDTQYF | TGTGCCAGCAGTGACATTGGTAGCACAGATACGCAGTATTTT | TRBJ2-3 | NA | TRBV12-3/TRBV12-4 | 14 | NA
CASSPQGDSEAFF | TGCGCCAGCAGCCCACAGGGGGATTCTGAAGCTTTCTTT | TRBJ1-1 | TRBD1 | TRBV5-1 | 13 | NA